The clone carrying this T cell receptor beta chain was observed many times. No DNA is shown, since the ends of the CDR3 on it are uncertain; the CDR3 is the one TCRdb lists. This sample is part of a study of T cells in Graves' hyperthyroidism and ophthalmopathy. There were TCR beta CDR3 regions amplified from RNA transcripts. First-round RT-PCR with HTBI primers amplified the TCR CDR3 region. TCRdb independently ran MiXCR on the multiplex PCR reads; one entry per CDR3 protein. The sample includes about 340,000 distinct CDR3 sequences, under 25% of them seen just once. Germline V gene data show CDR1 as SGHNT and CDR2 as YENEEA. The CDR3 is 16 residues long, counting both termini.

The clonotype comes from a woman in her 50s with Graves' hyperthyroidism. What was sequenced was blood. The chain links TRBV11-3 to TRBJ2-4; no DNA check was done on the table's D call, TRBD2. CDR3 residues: CASSLVFWQGGNIQYF.